This record covers a single T cell receptor beta chain. This clonotype was counted between two and nine times. There is no known antigen for this receptor. No base quality information exists; no much larger clone differs at one position. V is pruned by 5 bases and J by 5 bases, leaving 15 bases of the junction without a gene match. From a lookup of the germline V gene (reference sequence), CDR1 and CDR2 are DFQATT and SNEGSKA. From the cysteine up to the phenylalanine, the CDR3 has a length of 16 residues. Left in the record is the CDR3 DNA by itself, 48 bases read in frame from the first base. Libraries were constructed by 5' RACE. Sequencing was performed on an Illumina HiSeq 2500. The second PCR ran for roughly 6 to 11 cycles and used a J-beta primer mix along with a sample-barcoded 5' primer. Each TCR beta cDNA molecule received a unique molecular identifier from a template-switch 5' adaptor carrying 12 random nucleotides. Each sample yielded at least 2.5 million CDR3-containing paired-end reads. First-strand cDNA was synthesized from all RNA with the Mint cDNA synthesis kit, primed by a TRBC-specific oligonucleotide. Following uracil-DNA glycosylase treatment, a first 18-cycle PCR with universal primers M1SS and BC2_uni_R was performed on all cDNA. The authors processed their data as follows. For normalization, 1 million high-quality reads were randomly selected from each sample, with every read carrying a distinct molecular identifier. Reads sharing molecular identifiers were discarded rather than binned into consensus sequences. MiTCR, with a Q25 quality threshold and the strictest error-elimination algorithm, was used for CDR3 identification, clonotype clustering and error correction. A nonparametric unseen species model with Euler transformation was used to estimate a lower bound on total TCR beta diversity. In TCRdb, the public reads were trimmed at Q25 with fastp and aligned with MiXCR, with productive beta chains retained. Identical CDR3 proteins give one entry, which carries the most common genes and DNA. Clone size and V and J calls follow TCRdb, not the original study. Within this sample are roughly 2 million distinct CDR3 sequences, with about 50% of them counted one time only. Clones ranked in the top ten supply less than 2.5% of the sample.

These data originate in a study of blood T cells in healthy people across ages (dated by TCRdb to the mid-2010s). With regard to the full study: In model experiments, template switching captured roughly one uniquely barcoded TCR beta cDNA molecule for every two T cells. The study measured age-related changes in TCR beta repertoire diversity using deep sequencing normalized with unique cDNA molecular identifiers. The donors were divided into four age groups: young (average around 16 years), middle-aged (about 40), aged (approximately 62) and long-lived (roughly 82). To avoid experimental bias, donors of different ages were spread randomly across the sequencing lanes. Using the same blood draw, the study looked at two additional independent replicas of 1 million unique cDNA reads for two donors, one aged 18 to 30 and the other aged 80 or older.

Donors were approximately 42 systemically healthy Caucasian individuals from Russia aged roughly 6 to 95 years. Each donor gave about 9.2 milliliters of peripheral blood, drawn into EDTA-treated Vacutainer tubes. Ficoll-Paque density-gradient centrifugation was used to isolate PBMCs, with at least 7 million obtained per sample. Trizol reagent was used to extract total RNA from PBMCs, with at least 6 micrograms per sample. Naive CD45RAhigh/CD27high T cell percentages were measured by flow cytometry on a PBMC aliquot from every donor. Study-level results and caveats: Compared with the aged group, more naive CD4+ T cells, fewer expanded clones and increased TCR diversity were shown by the long-lived group, suggesting age selection. Since profiling was done on bulk unsorted PBMCs, naive and antigen-experienced compartments could not be conclusively compared. Because donor CMV infection status was unknown, age-related changes in expanded clonotypes were potentially confounded. Observed TCR beta diversity correlated strongly with the percentage of naive T cells measured by flow cytometry. Estimates of total diversity based on one million sequenced T cells were considered lower bounds and underestimates. As age increased, observed TCR beta diversity per million T cells dropped in a roughly linear way, and a significant reduction was already evident by age about 36.

The receptor's source is a woman aged 40 to 55 in good health. Specimen: blood. The rearrangement combines TRBV20-1 with TRBJ2-1, and 7 junctional nucleotides match TRBD2. The DNA sequence follows: TGCAGTGCTGGCCGGTTTGCGGGGGACCCCCACAATGAGCAGTTCTTC. Translated, it reads CSAGRFAGDPHNEQFF.